This entry concerns a single T cell receptor (beta chain). Its specificity is unknown. The entry originates in a study of brain metastases from non-small cell lung cancer. Sequenced by immunoSEQ multiplex PCR; TCRdb stores in-frame clones only, minus some. The profile shows about 5,000 clones, over 75% of them singletons. Study-wide results and caveats: Paired brain metastases and primary tumors largely shared TCR repertoires. T-cell clones appeared expanded in around 64% of brain metastases relative to matched primary tumors.

The CDR3 runs 14 residues. The germline gives CDR1 MNHEY, CDR2 SMNVEV (reference sequence). With V trimmed by 8 bases and J by 5 bases, 8 bases remained unmatched. The source is a donor older than 35 with non-small cell lung cancer. Material for sequencing was tissue from a brain metastasis. This chain uses TRBV27 with TRBJ2-1; TRBD2 matches 8 bases. Here the CDR3 reads CASARGGFNNEQFF. The CDR3 nucleotides read TGTGCCAGCGCACGCGGGGGGTTTAACAATGAGCAGTTCTTC.